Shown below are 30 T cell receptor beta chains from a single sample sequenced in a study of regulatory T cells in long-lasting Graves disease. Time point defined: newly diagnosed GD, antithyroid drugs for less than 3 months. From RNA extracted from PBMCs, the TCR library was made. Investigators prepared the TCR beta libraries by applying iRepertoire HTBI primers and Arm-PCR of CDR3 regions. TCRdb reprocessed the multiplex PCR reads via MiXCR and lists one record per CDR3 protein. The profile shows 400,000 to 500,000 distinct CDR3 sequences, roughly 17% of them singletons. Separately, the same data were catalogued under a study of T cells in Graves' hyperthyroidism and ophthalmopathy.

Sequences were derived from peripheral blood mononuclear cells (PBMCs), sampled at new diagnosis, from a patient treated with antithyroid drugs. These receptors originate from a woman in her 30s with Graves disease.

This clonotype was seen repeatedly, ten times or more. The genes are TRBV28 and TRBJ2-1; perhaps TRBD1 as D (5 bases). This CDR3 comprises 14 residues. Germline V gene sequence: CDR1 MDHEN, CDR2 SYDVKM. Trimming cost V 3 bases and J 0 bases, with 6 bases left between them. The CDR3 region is CASSFDSSYNEQFF. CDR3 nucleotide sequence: TGTGCCAGCAGTTTCGACAGCTCCTACAATGAGCAGTTCTTC.

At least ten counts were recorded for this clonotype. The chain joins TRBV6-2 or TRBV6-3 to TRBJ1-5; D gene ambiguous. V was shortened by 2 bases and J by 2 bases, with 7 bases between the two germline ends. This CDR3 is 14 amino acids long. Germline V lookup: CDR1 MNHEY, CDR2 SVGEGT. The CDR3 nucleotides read TGTGCCAGCAGTTACAAAATAGGCAATCAGCCCCAGCATTTT. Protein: CASSYKIGNQPQHF.

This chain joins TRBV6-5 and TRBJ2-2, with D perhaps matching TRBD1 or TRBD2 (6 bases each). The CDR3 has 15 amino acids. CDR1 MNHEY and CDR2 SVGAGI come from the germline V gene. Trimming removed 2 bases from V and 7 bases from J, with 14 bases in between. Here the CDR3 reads CASSYPGGRIGELFF. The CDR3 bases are TGTGCCAGCAGTTACCCTGGGGGGCGGATCGGGGAGCTGTTTTTT.

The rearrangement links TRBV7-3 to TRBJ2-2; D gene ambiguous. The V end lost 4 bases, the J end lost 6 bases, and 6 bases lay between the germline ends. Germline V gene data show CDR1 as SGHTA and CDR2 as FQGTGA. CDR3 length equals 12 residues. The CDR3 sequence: CASSYRPGELFF. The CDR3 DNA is TGTGCCAGCAGCTATCGTCCCGGGGAGCTGTTTTTT.

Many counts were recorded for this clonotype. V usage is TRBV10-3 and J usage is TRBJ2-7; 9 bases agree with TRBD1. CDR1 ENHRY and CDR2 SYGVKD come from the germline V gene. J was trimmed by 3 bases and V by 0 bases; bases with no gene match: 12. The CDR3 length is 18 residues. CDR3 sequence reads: CAISESKGRTGVLYEQYF. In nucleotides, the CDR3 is TGTGCCATCAGTGAGTCGAAGGGCCGGACAGGGGTCCTCTACGAGCAGTACTTC.

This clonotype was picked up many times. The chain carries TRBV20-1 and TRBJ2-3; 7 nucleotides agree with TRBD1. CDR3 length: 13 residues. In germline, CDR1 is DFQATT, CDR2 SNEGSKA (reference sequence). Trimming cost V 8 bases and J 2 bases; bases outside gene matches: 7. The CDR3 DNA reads TGCAGTCTCGGGACAGCCTACACAGATACGCAGTATTTT. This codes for CSLGTAYTDTQYF.

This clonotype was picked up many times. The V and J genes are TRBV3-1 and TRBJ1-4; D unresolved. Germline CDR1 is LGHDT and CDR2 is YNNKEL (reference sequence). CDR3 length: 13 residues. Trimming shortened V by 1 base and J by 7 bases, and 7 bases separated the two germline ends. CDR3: CASSQATGEKLFF. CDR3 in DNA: TGTGCCAGCAGCCAAGCAACTGGTGAAAAACTGTTTTTT.

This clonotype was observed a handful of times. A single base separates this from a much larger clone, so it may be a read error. The CDR3 protein is CASSLPANTGELFF. The CDR3 nucleotides are TGTGCCAGCAGTTTACCCGCGAACACCGGGGAGCTGTTTTTT. This rearrangement joins TRBV12-3 or TRBV12-4 to TRBJ2-2; D is undetermined. V lost 2 bases and J lost 0, with 4 bases in between. CDR3 length equals 14 residues.

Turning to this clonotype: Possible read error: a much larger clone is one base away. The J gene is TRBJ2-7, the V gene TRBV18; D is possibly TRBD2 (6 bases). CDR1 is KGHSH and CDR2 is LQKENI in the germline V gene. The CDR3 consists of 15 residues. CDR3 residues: CASSPPEGAGYEPYF. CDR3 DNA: TGTGCCAGCTCACCACCGGAAGGGGCGGGGTACGAGCCGTACTTC.

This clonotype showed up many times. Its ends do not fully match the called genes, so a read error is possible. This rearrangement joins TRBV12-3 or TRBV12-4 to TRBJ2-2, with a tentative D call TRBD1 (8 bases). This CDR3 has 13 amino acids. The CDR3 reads CASSGDRTGELFF. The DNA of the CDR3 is TGCGCCAGCAGCGGGGACAGGACCGGGGAGCTGTTTTTT.

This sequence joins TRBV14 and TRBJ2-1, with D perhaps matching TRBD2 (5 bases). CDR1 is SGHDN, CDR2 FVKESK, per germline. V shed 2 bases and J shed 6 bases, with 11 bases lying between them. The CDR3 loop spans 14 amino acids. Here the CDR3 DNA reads TGTGCCAGCAGCCAACTCGGGAATAGCAATGAGCAGTTCTTC. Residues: CASSQLGNSNEQFF. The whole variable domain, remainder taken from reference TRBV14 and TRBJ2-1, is EAGVTQFPSHSVIEKGQTVTLRCDPISGHDNLYWYRRVMGKEIKFLLHFVKESKQDESGMPNNRFLAERTGGTYSTLKVQPAELEDSGVYFCASSQLGNSNEQFFGPGTRLTVL.

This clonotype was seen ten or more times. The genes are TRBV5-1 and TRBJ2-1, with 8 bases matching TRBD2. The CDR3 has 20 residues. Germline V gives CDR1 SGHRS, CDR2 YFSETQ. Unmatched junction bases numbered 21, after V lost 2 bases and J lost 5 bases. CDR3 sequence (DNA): TGCGCCAGCAGCTTATCTGGCGGGAGGCTGGCTAGTTGGTCGGACAATGAGCAGTTCTTC. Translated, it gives CASSLSGGRLASWSDNEQFF.

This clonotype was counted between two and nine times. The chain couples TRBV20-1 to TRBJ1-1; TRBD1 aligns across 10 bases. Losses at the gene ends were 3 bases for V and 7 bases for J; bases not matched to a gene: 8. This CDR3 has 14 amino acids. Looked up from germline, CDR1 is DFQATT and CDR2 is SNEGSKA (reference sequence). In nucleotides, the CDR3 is TGCAGTGCTAGCTCGACAGGGGGCCCTAGTGAAGCTTTCTTT. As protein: CSASSTGGPSEAFF.

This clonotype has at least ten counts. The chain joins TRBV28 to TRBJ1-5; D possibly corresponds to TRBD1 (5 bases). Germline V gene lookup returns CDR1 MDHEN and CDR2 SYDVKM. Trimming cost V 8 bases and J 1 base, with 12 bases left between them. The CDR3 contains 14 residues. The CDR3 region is CASGRGESNQPQHF. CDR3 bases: TGTGCCAGCGGACGGGGCGAGAGCAATCAGCCCCAGCATTTT. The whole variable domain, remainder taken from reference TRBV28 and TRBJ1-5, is DVKVTQSSRYLVKRTGEKVFLECVQDMDHENMFWYRQDPGLGLRLIYFSYDVKMKEKGDIPEGYSVSREKKERFSLILESASTNQTSMYLCASGRGESNQPQHFGDGTRLSIL.

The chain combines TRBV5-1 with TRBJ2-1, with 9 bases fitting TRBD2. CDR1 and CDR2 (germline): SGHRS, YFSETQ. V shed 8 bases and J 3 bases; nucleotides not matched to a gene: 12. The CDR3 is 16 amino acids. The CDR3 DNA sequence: TGCGCCAGGAGCCAGGGGACTAGCAGTAGCTACAATGAGCAGTTCTTC. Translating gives CARSQGTSSSYNEQFF.

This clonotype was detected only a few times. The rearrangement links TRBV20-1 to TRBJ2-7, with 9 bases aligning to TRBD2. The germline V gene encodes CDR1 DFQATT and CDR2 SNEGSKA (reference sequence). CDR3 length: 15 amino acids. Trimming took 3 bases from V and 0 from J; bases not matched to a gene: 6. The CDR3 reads CSARGLLAGSYEQYF. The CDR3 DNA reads TGCAGTGCTAGGGGCCTACTAGCGGGCTCCTACGAGCAGTACTTC.

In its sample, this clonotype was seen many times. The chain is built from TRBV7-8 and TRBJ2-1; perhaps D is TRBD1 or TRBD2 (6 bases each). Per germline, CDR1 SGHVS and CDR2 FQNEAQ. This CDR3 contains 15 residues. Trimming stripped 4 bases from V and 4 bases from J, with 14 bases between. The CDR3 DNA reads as TGTGCCAGCAGCTACCTCCGGGGGCCATACAATGAGCAGTTCTTC. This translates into CASSYLRGPYNEQFF.

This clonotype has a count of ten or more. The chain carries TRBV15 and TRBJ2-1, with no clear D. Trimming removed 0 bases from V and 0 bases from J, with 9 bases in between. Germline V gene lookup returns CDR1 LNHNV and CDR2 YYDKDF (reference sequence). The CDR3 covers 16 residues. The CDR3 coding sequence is TGTGCCACCAGCAGAGATCGAGCAGGCTCCTACAATGAGCAGTTCTTC. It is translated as CATSRDRAGSYNEQFF. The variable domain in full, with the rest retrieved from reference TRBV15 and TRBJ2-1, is DAMVIQNPRYQVTQFGKPVTLSCSQTLNHNVMYWYQQKSSQAPKLLFHYYDKDFNNEADTPDNFQSRRPNTSFCFLDIRSPGLGDTAMYLCATSRDRAGSYNEQFFGPGTRLTVL.

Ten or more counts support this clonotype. The CDR3 DNA reads as TGTGCCAGCAGTTTAGCGGGAGAGATTGTAATTAGCAATCAGCCCCAGCATTTT. Its protein product is CASSLAGEIVISNQPQHF. The chain uses TRBV12-3 or TRBV12-4 and TRBJ1-5; no clear D gene. The ends were cut back, 0 bases at V and 0 bases at J, with 15 bases in the middle. The CDR3 runs 18 residues.

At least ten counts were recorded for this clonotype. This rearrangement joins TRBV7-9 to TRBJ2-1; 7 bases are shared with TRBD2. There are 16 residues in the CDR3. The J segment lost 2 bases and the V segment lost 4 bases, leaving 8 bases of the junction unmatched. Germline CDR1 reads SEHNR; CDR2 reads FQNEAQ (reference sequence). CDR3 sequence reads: CASSSSREWPYNEQFF. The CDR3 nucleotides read TGTGCCAGCAGCTCGTCGCGGGAGTGGCCCTACAATGAGCAGTTCTTC.

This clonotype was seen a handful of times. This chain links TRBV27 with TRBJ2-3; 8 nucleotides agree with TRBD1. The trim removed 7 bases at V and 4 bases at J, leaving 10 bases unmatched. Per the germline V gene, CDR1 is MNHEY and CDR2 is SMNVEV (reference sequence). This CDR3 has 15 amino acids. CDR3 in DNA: TGTGCCAGCAAACATCGGACAGGGTTTTCAGATACGCAGTATTTT. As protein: CASKHRTGFSDTQYF.

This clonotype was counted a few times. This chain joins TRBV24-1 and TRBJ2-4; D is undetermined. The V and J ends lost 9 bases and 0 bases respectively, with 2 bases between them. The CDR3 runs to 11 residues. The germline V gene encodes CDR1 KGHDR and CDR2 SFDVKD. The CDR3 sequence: CATSAKNIQYF. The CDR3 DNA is TGTGCCACCTCAGCCAAAAACATTCAGTACTTC.

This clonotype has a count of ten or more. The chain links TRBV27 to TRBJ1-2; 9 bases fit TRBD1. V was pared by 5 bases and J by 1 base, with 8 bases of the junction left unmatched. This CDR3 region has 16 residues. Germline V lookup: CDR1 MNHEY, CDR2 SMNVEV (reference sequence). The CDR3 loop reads CASSAGGDRVNYGYTF. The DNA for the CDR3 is TGTGCCAGCAGTGCAGGGGGGGACAGGGTTAACTATGGCTACACCTTC.

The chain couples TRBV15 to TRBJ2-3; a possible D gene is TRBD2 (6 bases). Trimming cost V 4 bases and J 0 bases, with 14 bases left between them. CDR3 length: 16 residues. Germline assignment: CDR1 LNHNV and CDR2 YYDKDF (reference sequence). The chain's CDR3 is CATSTGTGISTDTQYF. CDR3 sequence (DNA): TGTGCCACCAGCACCGGGACTGGGATTAGCACAGATACGCAGTATTTT. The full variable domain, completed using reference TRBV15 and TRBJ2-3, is DAMVIQNPRYQVTQFGKPVTLSCSQTLNHNVMYWYQQKSSQAPKLLFHYYDKDFNNEADTPDNFQSRRPNTSFCFLDIRSPGLGDTAMYLCATSTGTGISTDTQYFGPGTRLTVL.

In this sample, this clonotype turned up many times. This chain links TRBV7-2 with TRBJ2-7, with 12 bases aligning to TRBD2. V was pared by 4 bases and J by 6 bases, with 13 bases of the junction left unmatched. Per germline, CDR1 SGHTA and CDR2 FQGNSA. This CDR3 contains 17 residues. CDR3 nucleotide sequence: TGTGCCAGCAGCTCAGAAGAGACTAGCGGGAGAACATCCGAGCAGTACTTC. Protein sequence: CASSSEETSGRTSEQYF.

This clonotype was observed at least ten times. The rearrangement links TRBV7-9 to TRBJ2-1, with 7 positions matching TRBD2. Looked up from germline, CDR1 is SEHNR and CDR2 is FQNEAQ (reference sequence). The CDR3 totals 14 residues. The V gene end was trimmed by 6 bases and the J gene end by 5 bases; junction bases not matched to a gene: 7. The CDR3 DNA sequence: TGTGCCAGCAGTTCCGGGACTACGCACAATGAGCAGTTCTTC. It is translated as CASSSGTTHNEQFF.

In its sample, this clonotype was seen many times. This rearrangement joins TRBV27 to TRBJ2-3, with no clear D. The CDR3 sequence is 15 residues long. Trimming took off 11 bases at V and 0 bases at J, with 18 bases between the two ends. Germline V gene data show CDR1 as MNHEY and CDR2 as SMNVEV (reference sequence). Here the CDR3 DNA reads TGTGCCTCGATCAGCATAGCAGCTAGCACAGATACGCAGTATTTT. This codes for CASISIAASTDTQYF.

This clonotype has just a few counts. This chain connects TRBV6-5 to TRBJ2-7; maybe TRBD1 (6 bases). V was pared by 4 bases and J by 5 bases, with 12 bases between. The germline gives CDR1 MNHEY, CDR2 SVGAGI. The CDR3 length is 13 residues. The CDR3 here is CASSWYKGDEQYF. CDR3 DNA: TGTGCCAGCAGTTGGTACAAGGGGGACGAGCAGTACTTC.

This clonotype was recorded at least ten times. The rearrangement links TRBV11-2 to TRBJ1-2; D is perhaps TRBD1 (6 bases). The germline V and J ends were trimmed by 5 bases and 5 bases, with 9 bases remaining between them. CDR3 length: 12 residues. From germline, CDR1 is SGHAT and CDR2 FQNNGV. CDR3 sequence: CASSLTGYGYTF. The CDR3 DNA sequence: TGTGCCAGCAGCCTGACAGGATATGGCTACACCTTC.

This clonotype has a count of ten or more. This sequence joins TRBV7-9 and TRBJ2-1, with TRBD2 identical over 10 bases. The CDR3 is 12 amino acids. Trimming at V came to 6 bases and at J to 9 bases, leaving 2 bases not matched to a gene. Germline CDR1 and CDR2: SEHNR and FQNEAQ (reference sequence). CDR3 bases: TGTGCCAGCAGTTCTAGCGGGGGTGAGCAGTTCTTC. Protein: CASSSSGGEQFF.